This TCR beta chain was obtained from a study of shared clonotypes between healthy human individuals. Naive CD8 cells lacked CD45RO, underwent positive selection for CCR7 and left out terminally differentiated effector memory CD45RA+ cells. Profiled with immunoSEQ multiplex PCR; TCRdb holds only in-frame clones, not every one. The table lists hundreds of thousands of clones, 90% to 95% of them singletons. Looked up from germline, CDR1 is MNHEY and CDR2 is SMNVEV (reference sequence). With 2 bases removed from V and 6 bases from J, the gap between germline ends came to 11 bases. This CDR3 comprises 14 residues.

The receptor comes from a woman aged 25 to 45 in good health. The rearrangement links TRBV27 to TRBJ1-5; D may be TRBD1 (5 bases). Sample: naive CD8+ T cells sorted from blood. The CDR3 region is CASSLVGLGQPQHF. The CDR3, as DNA: TGTGCCAGCAGTTTAGTGGGACTCGGTCAGCCCCAGCATTTT.